Listed here are 9 T cell receptor beta chains from one sample, sequenced in a study of blood T cell repertoires in COVID-19. Measured with immunoSEQ multiplex PCR; TCRdb has only the in-frame clones, and not every one. The repertoire holds 370,000 or so clones, with 81% as singletons. The sequencing sample was made of peripheral blood. The origin of the receptors is a human donor with acute or convalescent COVID-19. The donor label of this sample is uncertain.

The chain carries TRBV6-5 and TRBJ2-1; TRBD2 aligns across 11 bases. V trimming: 4 bases; J trimming: 7 bases; junction bases outside the gene matches: 9. Per germline, CDR1 MNHEY and CDR2 SVGAGI. The CDR3 runs to 16 residues. CDR3 DNA: TGTGCCAGCAGTTCCCCCGACTCTAGCGGGGGGAATGAGCAGTTCTTC. It specifies CASSSPDSSGGNEQFF.

J is TRBJ1-1 and V is TRBV19; TRBD1 agrees at 8 bases. The CDR3 sequence is 15 residues long. The ends lost 4 bases at V and 2 bases at J; junction bases unmatched: 6. Germline CDR1 is LNHDA and CDR2 is SQIVND (reference sequence). The CDR3 loop is CASSTRQGSNTEAFF. CDR3 nucleotide sequence: TGTGCCAGTAGTACGAGACAGGGGAGCAACACTGAAGCTTTCTTT.

The chain links TRBV14 to TRBJ2-5; a weak D match, TRBD1 (5 bases). V lost 4 bases and J 0 bases, leaving 9 bases between the germline ends. Germline assignment: CDR1 SGHDN and CDR2 FVKESK. The CDR3 length is 14 residues. For the CDR3, the DNA is TGTGCCAGCAGCCGGCAGGGATACCAAGAGACCCAGTACTTC. Its translation is CASSRQGYQETQYF. Looking up the rest from reference TRBV14 and TRBJ2-5 gives the full variable domain: EAGVTQFPSHSVIEKGQTVTLRCDPISGHDNLYWYRRVMGKEIKFLLHFVKESKQDESGMPNNRFLAERTGGTYSTLKVQPAELEDSGVYFCASSRQGYQETQYFGPGTRLLVL.

The chain links TRBV19 to TRBJ2-6, with D maybe TRBD2 (5 bases). CDR1 is LNHDA, CDR2 SQIVND, per germline (reference sequence). Trimming shortened V by 6 bases and J by 2 bases, and 8 bases separated the two germline ends. The CDR3 extends over 14 amino acids. CDR3 loop: CASSERAGANVLTF. CDR3 DNA: TGTGCCAGTAGCGAGAGGGCTGGGGCCAACGTCCTGACTTTC.

The V and J genes are TRBV5-4 and TRBJ2-3; D ambiguous. V lost 0 bases, J lost 7 bases, and 12 bases lay in between. CDR3 length: 14 amino acids. Germline V gene lookup returns CDR1 SGHNT and CDR2 YYREEE (reference sequence). The CDR3 protein is CASSLDRGRNTQYF. In DNA, the CDR3 is TGTGCCAGCAGCTTGGACCGAGGTAGAAATACGCAGTATTTT.

CDR3 bases: TGTGCCACCAGCACCGGCGGACGCCGAAGCAGGGGCTCCTACAATGAGCAGTTCTTC. Translated: CATSTGGRRSRGSYNEQFF. This chain connects TRBV15 to TRBJ2-1; TRBD1 might be the D (6 bases). Trimming took 4 bases from V and 0 from J, leaving 22 bases between them. CDR3 length: 19 residues. Germline V lookup: CDR1 LNHNV, CDR2 YYDKDF (reference sequence).

V is TRBV2 and J is TRBJ2-1, with 7 nucleotides matching TRBD2. V lost 8 bases, J lost 2 bases, and 3 bases stayed unmatched. Germline CDR1 and CDR2: SNHLY and FYNNEI. The length of the CDR3 is 13 residues. CDR3 coding DNA: TGTGCCAGCGCGGGAGAAACCTACAATGAGCAGTTCTTC. Amino acids: CASAGETYNEQFF.

There are a few counts of this clone. The chain recombines TRBV19 with TRBJ1-1; 7 bases are a match to TRBD1. J was trimmed by 1 base and V by 6 bases; bases with no gene match: 11. The CDR3 runs to 16 residues. The germline gives CDR1 LNHDA, CDR2 SQIVND (reference sequence). CDR3 coding DNA: TGTGCCAGTAGGAGCCCGAGACAGGGTTGGAACACTGAAGCTTTCTTT. It yields the protein CASRSPRQGWNTEAFF.

CDR3 nucleotide sequence: TGTGCCAGCAGCTTAGTAGGAGGATGGGGCTACACCTTC. Protein: CASSLVGGWGYTF. V gene TRBV7-8 combines with J gene TRBJ1-2; D gene uncertain. The CDR3 is 13 residues long. Germline V gives CDR1 SGHVS, CDR2 FQNEAQ. Trimming stripped 1 base from V and 8 bases from J, with 11 bases between.